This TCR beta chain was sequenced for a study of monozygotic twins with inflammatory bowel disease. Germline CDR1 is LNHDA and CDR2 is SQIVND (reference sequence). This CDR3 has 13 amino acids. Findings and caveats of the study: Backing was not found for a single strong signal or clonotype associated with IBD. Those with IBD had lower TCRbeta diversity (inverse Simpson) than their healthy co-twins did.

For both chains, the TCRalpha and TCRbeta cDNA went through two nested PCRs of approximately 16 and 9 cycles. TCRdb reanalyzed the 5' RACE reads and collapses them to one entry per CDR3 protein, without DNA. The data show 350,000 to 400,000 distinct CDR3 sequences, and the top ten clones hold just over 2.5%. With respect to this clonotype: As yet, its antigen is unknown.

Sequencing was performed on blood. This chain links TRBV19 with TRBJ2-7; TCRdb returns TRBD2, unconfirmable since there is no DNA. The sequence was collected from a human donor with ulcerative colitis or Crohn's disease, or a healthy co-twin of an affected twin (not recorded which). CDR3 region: CASSIAEGYEQYF.